The clone carrying this TCR beta chain was observed at least ten times. The antigen remains unidentified. Hyperthyroidism in the patients, aged 18 to 65, was newly diagnosed and under 2 months in duration. Fresh peripheral blood, under 11 ml, yielded the PBMCs. The CDR3 sequence is 15 residues long. CDR1 is LGHDT and CDR2 is YNNKEL in the germline V gene (reference sequence). V lost 0 bases, J lost 1 base, and 9 bases lay in between. The record originates from a study of T cells in Graves' hyperthyroidism and ophthalmopathy. Overall study findings and caveats: Among clonotypes expanded in thyroid above 0.001, most were also found in blood.

Amplified regions were TCR beta CDR3 sequences from RNA transcripts. During a first-round RT-PCR of the TCR CDR3, the HTBI primer set was used. TCRdb reprocessed the multiplex PCR reads with MiXCR, giving one entry per CDR3 protein. The sample has roughly 420,000 distinct CDR3 sequences, 12% to 15% seen once. This receptor was identified in a woman aged 18-29 years with Graves' hyperthyroidism. Material for sequencing was blood. The chain is built from TRBV3-1 and TRBJ1-1, with D tentatively TRBD1 (5 bases). The CDR3 bases are TGTGCCAGCAGCCAAGATTCGACAGCGAACACTGAAGCTTTCTTT. The encoded protein is CASSQDSTANTEAFF.